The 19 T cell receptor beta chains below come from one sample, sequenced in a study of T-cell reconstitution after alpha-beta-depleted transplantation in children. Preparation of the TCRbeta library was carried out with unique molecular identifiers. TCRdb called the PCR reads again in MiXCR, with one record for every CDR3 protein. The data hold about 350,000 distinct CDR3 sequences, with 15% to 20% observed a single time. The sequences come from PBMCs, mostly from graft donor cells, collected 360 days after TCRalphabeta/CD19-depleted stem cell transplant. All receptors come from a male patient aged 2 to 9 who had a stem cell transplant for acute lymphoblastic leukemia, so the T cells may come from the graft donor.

The CDR3 region is CASSRARADTQYF. The CDR3 DNA reads TGTGCCAGCAGTAGGGCCCGGGCAGATACGCAGTATTTT. The chain combines TRBV3-1 with TRBJ2-3; no clear D gene. The CDR3 length is 13 residues. V lost 6 bases and J 4 bases, leaving 11 bases between the germline ends. CDR1 is LGHDT, CDR2 YNNKEL, per germline (reference sequence).

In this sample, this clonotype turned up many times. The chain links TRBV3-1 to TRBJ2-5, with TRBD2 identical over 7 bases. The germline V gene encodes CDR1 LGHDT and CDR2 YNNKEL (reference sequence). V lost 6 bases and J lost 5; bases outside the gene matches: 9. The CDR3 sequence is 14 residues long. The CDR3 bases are TGTGCCAGCAGTAGGTCGGGGGGTTGGGAGACCCAGTACTTC. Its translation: CASSRSGGWETQYF.

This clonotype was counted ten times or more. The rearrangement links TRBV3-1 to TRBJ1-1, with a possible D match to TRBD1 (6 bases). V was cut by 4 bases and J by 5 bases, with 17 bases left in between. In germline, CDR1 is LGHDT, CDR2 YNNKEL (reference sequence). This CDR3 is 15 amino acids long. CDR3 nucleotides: TGTGCCAGCAGCCCCACCGGGACAAGAGAAACTGAAGCTTTCTTT. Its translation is CASSPTGTRETEAFF.

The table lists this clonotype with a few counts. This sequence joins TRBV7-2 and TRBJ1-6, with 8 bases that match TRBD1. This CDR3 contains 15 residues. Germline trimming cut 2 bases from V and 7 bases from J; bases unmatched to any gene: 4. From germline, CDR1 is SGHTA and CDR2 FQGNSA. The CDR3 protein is CASSLSGQGNSPLHF. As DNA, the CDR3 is TGTGCCAGCAGCTTAAGCGGACAGGGAAATTCACCCCTCCACTTT.

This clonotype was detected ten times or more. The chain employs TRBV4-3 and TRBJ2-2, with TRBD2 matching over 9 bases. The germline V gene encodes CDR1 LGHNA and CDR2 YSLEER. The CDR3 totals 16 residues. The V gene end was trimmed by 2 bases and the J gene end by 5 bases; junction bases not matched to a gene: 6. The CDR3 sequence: CASSQPAGGPTGELFF. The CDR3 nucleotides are TGCGCCAGCAGCCAACCGGCGGGAGGGCCAACCGGGGAGCTGTTTTTT.

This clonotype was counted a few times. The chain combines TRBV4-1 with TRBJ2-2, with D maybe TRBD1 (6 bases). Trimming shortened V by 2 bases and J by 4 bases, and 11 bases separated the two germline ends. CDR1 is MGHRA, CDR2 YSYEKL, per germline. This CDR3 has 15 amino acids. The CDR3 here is CASSQRDTPTGELFF. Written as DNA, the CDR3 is TGCGCCAGCAGCCAAAGGGACACCCCCACCGGGGAGCTGTTTTTT.

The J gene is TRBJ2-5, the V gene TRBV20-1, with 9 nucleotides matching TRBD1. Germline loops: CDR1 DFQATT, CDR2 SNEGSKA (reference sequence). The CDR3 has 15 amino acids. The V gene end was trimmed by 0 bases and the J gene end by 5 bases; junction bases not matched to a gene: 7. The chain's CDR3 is CSARDLDRGRETQYF. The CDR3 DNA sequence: TGCAGTGCTAGAGACTTGGACAGGGGTCGGGAGACCCAGTACTTC.

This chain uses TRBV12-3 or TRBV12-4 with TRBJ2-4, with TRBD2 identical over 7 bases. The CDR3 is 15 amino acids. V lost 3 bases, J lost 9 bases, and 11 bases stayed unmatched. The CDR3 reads CASSFSSGGRSIQYF. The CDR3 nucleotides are TGTGCCAGCAGTTTTAGTTCGGGGGGAAGAAGCATTCAGTACTTC.

The CDR3 DNA reads TGTGCCAGCGGAATAGGGATGAACACTGAAGCTTTCTTT. It specifies CASGIGMNTEAFF. This sequence joins TRBV6-2 or TRBV6-3 and TRBJ1-1, with D hard to call. Germline V gene lookup returns CDR1 MNHEY and CDR2 SVGEGT. This CDR3 contains 13 residues. The V gene lost 8 bases and the J gene lost 0 bases, with 10 bases spanning the gap.

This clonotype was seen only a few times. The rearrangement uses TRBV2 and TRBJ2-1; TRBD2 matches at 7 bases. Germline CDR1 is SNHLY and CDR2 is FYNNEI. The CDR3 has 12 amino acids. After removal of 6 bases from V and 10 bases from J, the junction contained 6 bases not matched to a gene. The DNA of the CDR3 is TGTGCCAGCAGCCCGCGGGAGTCAGAGCAGTTCTTC. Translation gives CASSPRESEQFF.

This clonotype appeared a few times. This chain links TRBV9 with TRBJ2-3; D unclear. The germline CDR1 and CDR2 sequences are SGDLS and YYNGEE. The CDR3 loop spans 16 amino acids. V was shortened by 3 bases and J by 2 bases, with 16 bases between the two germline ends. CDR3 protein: CASSATLGAPTDTQYF. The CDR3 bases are TGTGCCAGCAGCGCGACGCTAGGCGCCCCCACAGATACGCAGTATTTT. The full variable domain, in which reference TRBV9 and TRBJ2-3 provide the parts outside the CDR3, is DSGVTQTPKHLITATGQRVTLRCSPRSGDLSVYWYQQSLDQGLQFLIQYYNGEERAKGNILERFSAQQFPDLHSELNLSSLELGDSALYFCASSATLGAPTDTQYFGPGTRLTVL.

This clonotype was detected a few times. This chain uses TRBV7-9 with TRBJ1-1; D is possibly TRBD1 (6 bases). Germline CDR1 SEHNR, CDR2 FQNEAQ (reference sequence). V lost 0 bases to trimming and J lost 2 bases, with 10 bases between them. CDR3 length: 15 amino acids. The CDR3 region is CASSLAGRGNTEAFF. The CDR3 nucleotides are TGTGCCAGCAGCTTAGCGGGCAGGGGTAACACTGAAGCTTTCTTT.

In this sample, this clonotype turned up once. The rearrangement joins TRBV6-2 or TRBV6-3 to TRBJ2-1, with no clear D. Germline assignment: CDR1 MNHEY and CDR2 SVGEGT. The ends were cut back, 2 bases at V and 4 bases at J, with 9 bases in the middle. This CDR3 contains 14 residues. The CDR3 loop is CASSYQRRYNEQFF. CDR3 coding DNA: TGTGCCAGCAGTTACCAGCGAAGGTACAATGAGCAGTTCTTC.

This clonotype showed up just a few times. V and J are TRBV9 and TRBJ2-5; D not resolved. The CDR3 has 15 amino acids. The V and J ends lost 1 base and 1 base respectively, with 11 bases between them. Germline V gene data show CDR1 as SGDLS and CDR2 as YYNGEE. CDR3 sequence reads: CASSVWWAPQETQYF. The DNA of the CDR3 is TGTGCCAGCAGCGTATGGTGGGCCCCCCAAGAGACCCAGTACTTC.

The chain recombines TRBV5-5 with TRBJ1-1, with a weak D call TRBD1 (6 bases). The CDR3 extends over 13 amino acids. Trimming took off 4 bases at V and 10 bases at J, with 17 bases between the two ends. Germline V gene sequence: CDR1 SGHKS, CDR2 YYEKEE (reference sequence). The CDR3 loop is CASSRAGGAVAFF. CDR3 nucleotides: TGTGCCAGCAGCAGAGCGGGGGGCGCGGTAGCTTTCTTT.

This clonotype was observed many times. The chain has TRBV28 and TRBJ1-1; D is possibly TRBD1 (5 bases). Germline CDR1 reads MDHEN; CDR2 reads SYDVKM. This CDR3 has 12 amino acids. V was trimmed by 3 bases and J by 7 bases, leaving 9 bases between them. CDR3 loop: CASSLRGIEAFF. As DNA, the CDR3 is TGTGCCAGCAGTTTGAGGGGAATTGAAGCTTTCTTT.

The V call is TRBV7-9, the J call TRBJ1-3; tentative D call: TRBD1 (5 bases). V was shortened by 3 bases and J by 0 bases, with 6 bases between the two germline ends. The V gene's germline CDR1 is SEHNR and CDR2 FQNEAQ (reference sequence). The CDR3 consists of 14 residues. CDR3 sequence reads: CASSFTGSGNTIYF. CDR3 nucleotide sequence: TGTGCCAGCAGCTTTACAGGCTCTGGAAACACCATATATTTT.

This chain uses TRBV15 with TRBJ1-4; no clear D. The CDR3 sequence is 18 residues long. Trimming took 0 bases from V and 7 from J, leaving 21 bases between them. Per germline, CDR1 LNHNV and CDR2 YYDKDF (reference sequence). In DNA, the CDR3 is TGTGCCACCAGCAGAGATCACCCTCGAAGGGTGAATGCTGAAAAACTGTTTTTT. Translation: CATSRDHPRRVNAEKLFF.

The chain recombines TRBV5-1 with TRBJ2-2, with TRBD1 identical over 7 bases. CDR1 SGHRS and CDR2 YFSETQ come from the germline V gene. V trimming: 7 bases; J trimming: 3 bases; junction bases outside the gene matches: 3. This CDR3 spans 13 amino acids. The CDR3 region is CASGTGDTGELFF. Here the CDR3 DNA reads TGCGCCAGCGGCACAGGGGACACCGGGGAGCTGTTTTTT.